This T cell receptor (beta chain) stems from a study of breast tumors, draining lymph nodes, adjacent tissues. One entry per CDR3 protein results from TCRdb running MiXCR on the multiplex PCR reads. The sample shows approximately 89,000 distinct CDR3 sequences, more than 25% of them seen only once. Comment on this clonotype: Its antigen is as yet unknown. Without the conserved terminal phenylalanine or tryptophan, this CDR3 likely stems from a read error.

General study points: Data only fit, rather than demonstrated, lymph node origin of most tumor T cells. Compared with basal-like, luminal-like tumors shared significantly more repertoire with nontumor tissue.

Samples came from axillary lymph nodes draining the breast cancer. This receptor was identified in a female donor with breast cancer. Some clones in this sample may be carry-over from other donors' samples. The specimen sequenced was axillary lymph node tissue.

The CDR3 coding sequence is TGTGCCAGCAGCGCTTTAGGGGGACAGGGCACTAACTATGACTACACCTCC. Protein product: CASSALGGQGTNYDYTS. V and J are TRBV7-9 and TRBJ1-2; 9 bases line up with TRBD1. Per germline, CDR1 SEHNR and CDR2 FQNEAQ (reference sequence). The CDR3 loop spans 17 amino acids.